The 2 T cell receptor beta chains in this list originate from one sample, sequenced in a study of T cell changes during pregnancy in multiple sclerosis. Clones were sequenced by immunoSEQ multiplex PCR, and TCRdb holds only the in-frame ones, with some missing. The table shows approximately 60,000 clones, with about 92% occurring only once. The sequencing here drew on CD4+ T cells from peripheral blood mononuclear cells, taken in the second trimester of pregnancy. All receptors come from a female donor with multiple sclerosis, enrolled in a pregnancy study.

The chain recombines TRBV11-2 with TRBJ2-5; 7 positions match TRBD2. Germline CDR1 and CDR2: SGHAT and FQNNGV. This CDR3 is built from 15 residues. The V segment lost 5 bases and the J segment 3 bases; nucleotides outside the gene matches: 9. CDR3 sequence: CASSGRGLHEETQYF. Written as DNA, the CDR3 is TGTGCCAGCAGCGGGAGGGGACTACACGAAGAGACCCAGTACTTC. The complete variable domain, with remaining parts taken from reference TRBV11-2 and TRBJ2-5, reads EAGVAQSPRYKIIEKRQSVAFWCNPISGHATLYWYQQILGQGPKLLIQFQNNGVVDDSQLPKDRFSAERLKGVDSTLKIQPAKLEDSAVYLCASSGRGLHEETQYFGPGTRLLVL.

The chain couples TRBV9 to TRBJ2-3; TRBD2 agrees at 11 bases. The germline V gene encodes CDR1 SGDLS and CDR2 YYNGEE. This CDR3 contains 14 residues. The trim removed 4 bases at V and 6 bases at J, leaving 4 bases unmatched. This CDR3 is CASSLGTSGDTQYF. In DNA, the CDR3 is TGTGCCAGCAGCCTGGGGACTAGCGGTGATACGCAGTATTTT.